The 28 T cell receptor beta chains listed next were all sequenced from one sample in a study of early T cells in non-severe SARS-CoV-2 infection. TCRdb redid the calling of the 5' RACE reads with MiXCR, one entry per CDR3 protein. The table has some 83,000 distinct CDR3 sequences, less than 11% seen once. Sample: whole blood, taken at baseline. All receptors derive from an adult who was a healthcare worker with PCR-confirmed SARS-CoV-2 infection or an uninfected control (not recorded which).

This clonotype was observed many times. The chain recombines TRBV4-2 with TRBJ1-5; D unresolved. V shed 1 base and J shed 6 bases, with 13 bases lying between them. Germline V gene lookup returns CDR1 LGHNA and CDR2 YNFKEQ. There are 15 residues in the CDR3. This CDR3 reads CASSQAPGSTQPQHF. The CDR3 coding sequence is TGTGCCAGCAGCCAAGCCCCGGGATCGACTCAGCCCCAGCATTTT.

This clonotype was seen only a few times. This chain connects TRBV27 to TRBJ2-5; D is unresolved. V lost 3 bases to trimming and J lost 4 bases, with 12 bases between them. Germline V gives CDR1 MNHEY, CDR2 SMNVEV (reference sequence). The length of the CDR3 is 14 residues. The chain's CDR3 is CASSLGGRSETQYF. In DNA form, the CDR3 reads TGTGCCAGCAGTTTGGGTGGGCGGTCAGAGACCCAGTACTTC.

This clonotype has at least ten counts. In DNA form, the CDR3 reads TGCGCCAGCAGTGATCAAGGGGTGAATTCACCCCTCCACTTT. Protein sequence: CASSDQGVNSPLHF. The chain recombines TRBV10-2 with TRBJ1-6, with D possibly matching TRBD1 (5 bases). V dropped 3 bases and J dropped 7 bases, with 10 bases sitting between them. The germline V gene encodes CDR1 WSHSY and CDR2 SAAADI. This CDR3 is 14 amino acids long.

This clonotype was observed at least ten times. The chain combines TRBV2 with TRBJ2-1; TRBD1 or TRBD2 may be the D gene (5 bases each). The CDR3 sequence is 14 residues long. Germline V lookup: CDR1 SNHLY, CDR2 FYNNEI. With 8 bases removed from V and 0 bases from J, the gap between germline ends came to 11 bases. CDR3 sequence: CASSRDLSYNEQFF. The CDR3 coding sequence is TGTGCCAGCTCCCGGGACCTCTCCTACAATGAGCAGTTCTTC.

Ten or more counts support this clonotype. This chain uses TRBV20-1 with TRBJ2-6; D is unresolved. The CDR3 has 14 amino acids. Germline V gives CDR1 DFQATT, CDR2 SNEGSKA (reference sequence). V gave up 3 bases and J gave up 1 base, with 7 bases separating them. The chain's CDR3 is CSASMHSGANVLTF. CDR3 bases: TGCAGTGCTAGTATGCATTCTGGGGCCAACGTCCTGACTTTC.

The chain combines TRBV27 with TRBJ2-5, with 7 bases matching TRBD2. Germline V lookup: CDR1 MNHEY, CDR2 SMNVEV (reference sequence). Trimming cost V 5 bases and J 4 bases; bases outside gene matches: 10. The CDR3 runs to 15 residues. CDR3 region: CASSPGTIPRETQYF. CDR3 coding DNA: TGTGCCAGCAGTCCAGGGACTATACCCCGAGAGACCCAGTACTTC.

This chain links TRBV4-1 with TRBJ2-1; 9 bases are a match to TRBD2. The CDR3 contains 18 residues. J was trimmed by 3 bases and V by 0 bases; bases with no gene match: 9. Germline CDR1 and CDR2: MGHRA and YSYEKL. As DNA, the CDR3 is TGCGCCAGCAGCCAAGATCGCAGCGGGAGGTTCGTCTACAATGAGCAGTTCTTC. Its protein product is CASSQDRSGRFVYNEQFF.

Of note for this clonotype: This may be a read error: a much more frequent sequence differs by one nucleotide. The CDR3 coding sequence is TGCAGTGTCACGGGCGGGGCCACCCAAGGGACCCAGTACTTC. Amino acid sequence: CSVTGGATQGTQYF. The chain links TRBV20-1 to TRBJ2-5; TRBD2 is a possible D gene (6 bases). Per germline, CDR1 DFQATT and CDR2 SNEGSKA (reference sequence). The CDR3 is made up of 14 amino acids.

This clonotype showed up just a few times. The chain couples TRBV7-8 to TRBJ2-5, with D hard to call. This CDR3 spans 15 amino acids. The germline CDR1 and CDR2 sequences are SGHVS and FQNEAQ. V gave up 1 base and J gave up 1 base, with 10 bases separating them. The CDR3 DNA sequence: TGTGCCAGCAGCTTAGTGGACCGCGCCCAAGAGACCCAGTACTTC. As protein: CASSLVDRAQETQYF.

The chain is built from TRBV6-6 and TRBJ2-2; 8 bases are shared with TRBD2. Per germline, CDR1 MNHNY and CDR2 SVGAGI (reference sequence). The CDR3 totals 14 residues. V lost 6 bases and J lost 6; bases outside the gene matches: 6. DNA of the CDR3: TGTGCCAGCAGAGAAAGCGGGAGCGCCGGGGAGCTGTTTTTT. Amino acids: CASRESGSAGELFF.

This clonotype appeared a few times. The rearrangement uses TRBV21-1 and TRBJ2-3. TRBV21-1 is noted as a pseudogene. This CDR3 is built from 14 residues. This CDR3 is CASSKSCGTDTQYF. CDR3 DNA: TGTGCCAGCAGCAAAAGTTGTGGCACAGATACGCAGTATTTT.

CDR3: CASSLDRGTEETQYF. The CDR3 bases are TGTGCCAGCAGCTTAGACCGGGGTACAGAAGAGACCCAGTACTTC. The V call is TRBV11-2, the J call TRBJ2-5, with D possibly matching TRBD2 (5 bases). V lost 0 bases, J lost 3 bases, and 11 bases lay in between. Germline V gene lookup returns CDR1 SGHAT and CDR2 FQNNGV. This CDR3 is 15 amino acids long.

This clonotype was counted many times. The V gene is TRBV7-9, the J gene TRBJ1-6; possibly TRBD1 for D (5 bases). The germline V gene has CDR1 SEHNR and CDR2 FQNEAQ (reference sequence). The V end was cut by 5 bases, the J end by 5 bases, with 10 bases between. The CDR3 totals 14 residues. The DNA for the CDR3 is TGTGCCAGCAGCAAGACAGAGCATAATTCACCCCTCCACTTT. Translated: CASSKTEHNSPLHF. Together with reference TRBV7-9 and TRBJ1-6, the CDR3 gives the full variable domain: DTGVSQNPRHKITKRGQNVTFRCDPISEHNRLYWYRQTLGQGPEFLTYFQNEAQLEKSRLLSDRFSAERPKGSFSTLEIQRTEQGDSAMYLCASSKTEHNSPLHFGNGTRLTVT.

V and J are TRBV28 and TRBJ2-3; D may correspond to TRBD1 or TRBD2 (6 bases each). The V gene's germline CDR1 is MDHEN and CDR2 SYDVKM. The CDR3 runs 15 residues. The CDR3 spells CAASGAAPSTDTQYF. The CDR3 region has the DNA TGTGCTGCCTCGGGGGCGGCCCCTAGCACAGATACGCAGTATTTT.

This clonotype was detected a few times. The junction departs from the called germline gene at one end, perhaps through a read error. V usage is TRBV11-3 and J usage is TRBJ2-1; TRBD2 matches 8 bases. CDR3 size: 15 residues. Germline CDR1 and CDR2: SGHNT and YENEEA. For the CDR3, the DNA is TGTGCCAGCAGCCTGCGGACTAGCTCCGACAATGAGCAGTTCTTC. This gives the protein CASSLRTSSDNEQFF.

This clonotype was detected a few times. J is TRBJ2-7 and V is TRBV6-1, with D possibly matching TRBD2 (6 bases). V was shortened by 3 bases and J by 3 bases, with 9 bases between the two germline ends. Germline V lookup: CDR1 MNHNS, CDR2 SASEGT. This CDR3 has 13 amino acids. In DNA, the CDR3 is TGTGCCAGCAGTGACCGGGACTTCTACGAGCAGTACTTC. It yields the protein CASSDRDFYEQYF.

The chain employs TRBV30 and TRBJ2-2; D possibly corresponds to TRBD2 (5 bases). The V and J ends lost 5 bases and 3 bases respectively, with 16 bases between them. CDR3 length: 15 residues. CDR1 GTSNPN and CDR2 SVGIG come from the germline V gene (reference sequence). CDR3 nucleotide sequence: TGTGCCTGGTCCGGAGAGGGAGAGGACACCGGGGAGCTGTTTTTT. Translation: CAWSGEGEDTGELFF. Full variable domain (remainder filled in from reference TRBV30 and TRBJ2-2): SQTIHQWPATLVQPVGSPLSLECTVEGTSNPNLYWYRQAAGRGLQLLFYSVGIGQISSEVPQNLSASRPQDRQFILSSKKLLLSDSGFYLCAWSGEGEDTGELFFGEGSRLTVL.

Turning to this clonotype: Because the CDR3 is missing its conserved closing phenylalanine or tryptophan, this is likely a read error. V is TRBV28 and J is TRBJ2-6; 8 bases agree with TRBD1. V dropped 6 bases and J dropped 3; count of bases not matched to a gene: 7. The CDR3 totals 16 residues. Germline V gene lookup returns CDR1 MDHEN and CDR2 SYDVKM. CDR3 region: CASSQGAASGANVLTS. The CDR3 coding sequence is TGTGCCAGCAGCCAGGGGGCAGCGAGTGGGGCCAACGTCCTGACTTCC.

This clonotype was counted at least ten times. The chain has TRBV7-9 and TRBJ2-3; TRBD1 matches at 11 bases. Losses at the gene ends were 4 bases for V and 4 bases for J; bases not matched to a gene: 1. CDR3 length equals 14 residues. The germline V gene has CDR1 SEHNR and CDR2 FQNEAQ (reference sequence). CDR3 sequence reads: CASSSGQGADTQYF. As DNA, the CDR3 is TGTGCCAGCAGCTCGGGACAGGGGGCAGATACGCAGTATTTT.

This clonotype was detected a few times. This CDR3 is CASSEGRGAGNTIYF. The CDR3 nucleotides are TGTGCCAGCAGTGAAGGTAGAGGCGCTGGAAACACCATATATTTT. This chain links TRBV6-1 with TRBJ1-3; D is unresolved. This CDR3 spans 15 amino acids. Germline CDR1 reads MNHNS; CDR2 reads SASEGT. Trimming shortened V by 1 base and J by 2 bases, and 9 bases separated the two germline ends.

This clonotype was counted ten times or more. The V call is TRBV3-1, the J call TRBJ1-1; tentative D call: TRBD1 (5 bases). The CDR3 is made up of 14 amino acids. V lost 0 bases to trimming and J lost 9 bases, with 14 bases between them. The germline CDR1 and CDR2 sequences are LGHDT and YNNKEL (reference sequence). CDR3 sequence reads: CASSQERYRPKAFF. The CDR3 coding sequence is TGTGCCAGCAGCCAAGAGCGATACAGGCCGAAAGCTTTCTTT.

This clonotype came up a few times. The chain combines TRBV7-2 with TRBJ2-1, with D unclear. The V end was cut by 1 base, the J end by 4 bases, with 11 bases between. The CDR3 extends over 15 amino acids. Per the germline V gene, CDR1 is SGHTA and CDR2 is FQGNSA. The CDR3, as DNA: TGTGCCAGCAGCTTAGAAAGTAATAAGTACAATGAGCAGTTCTTC. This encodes CASSLESNKYNEQFF.

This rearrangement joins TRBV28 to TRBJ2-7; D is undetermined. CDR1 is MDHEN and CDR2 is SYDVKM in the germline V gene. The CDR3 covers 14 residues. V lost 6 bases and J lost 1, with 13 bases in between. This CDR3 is CASSGWVESYEQYF. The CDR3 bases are TGTGCCAGCAGCGGCTGGGTCGAGTCCTACGAGCAGTACTTC.

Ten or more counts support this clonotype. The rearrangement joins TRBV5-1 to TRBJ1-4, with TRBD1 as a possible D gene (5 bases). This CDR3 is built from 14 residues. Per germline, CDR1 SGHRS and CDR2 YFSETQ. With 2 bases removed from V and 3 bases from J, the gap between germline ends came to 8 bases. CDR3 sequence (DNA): TGCGCCAGCAGCTTCGGGGGATCTAATGAAAAACTGTTTTTT. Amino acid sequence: CASSFGGSNEKLFF.

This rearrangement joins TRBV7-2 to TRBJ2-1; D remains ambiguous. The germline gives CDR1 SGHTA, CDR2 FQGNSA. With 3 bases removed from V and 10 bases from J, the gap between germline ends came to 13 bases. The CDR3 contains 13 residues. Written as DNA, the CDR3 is TGTGCCAGCAGCTTCTCGGCCCCCAGGGAGCAGTTCTTC. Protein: CASSFSAPREQFF.

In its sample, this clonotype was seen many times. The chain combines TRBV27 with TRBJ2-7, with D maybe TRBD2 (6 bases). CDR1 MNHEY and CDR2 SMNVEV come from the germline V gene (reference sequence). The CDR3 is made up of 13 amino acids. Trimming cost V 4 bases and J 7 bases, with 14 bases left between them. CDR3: CASSSTSEAEQYF. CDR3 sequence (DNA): TGTGCCAGCAGTTCGACTAGTGAAGCAGAGCAGTACTTC.

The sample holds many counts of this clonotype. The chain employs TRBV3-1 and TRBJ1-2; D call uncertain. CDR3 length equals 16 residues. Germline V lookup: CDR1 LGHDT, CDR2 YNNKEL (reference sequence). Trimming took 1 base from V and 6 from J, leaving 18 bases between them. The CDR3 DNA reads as TGTGCCAGCAGCCAAGCCCACTCGTGGGGTCGCCATGGCTACACCTTC. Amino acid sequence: CASSQAHSWGRHGYTF.

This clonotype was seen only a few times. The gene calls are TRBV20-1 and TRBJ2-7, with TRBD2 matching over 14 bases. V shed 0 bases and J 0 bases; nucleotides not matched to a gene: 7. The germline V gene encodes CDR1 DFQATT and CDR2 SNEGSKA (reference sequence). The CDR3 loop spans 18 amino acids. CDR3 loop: CSARDGTSGSGRSYEQYF. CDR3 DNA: TGCAGTGCTAGAGATGGGACTAGCGGGAGTGGCCGCTCCTACGAGCAGTACTTC.